The subject of this entry is one T cell receptor (beta chain). The sample originates from a study of T cell responses to AZD1222 COVID-19 vaccine. Between the trimmed V and J ends, which lost 5 bases and 2 bases, there was a span of 10 bases. CDR3 length equals 14 residues. From germline, CDR1 is KGHSH and CDR2 LQKENI. Sequenced by immunoSEQ multiplex PCR; TCRdb stores in-frame clones only, minus some. The sample has approximately 60,000 clones, 84% seen once. The material was peripheral blood, obtained on day 0 of AZD1222 vaccination. J is TRBJ2-1 and V is TRBV18; the D is unclear. The sequence came from an adult in good health. The CDR3 loop is CASSSGRTYNEQFF. CDR3 coding DNA: TGTGCCAGCTCATCTGGTCGAACCTACAATGAGCAGTTCTTC.